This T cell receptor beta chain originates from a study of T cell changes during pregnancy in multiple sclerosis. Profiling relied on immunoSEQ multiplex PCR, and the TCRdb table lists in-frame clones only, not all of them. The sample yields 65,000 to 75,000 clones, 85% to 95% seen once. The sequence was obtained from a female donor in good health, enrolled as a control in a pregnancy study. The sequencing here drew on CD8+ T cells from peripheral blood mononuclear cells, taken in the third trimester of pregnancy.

The CDR3 DNA follows: TGTGCCAGCAGGACAGGGGTAGCCGATGAGCAGTTCTTC. Protein sequence: CASRTGVADEQFF. The rearrangement uses TRBV27 and TRBJ2-1, with 8 positions matching TRBD1. Trimming at V came to 6 bases and at J to 8 bases, leaving 6 bases not matched to a gene. This CDR3 is 13 amino acids long. CDR1 MNHEY and CDR2 SMNVEV come from the germline V gene (reference sequence).